This TCR beta chain was captured by sequencing in a study of beta chain features in type 1 diabetes (dated by TCRdb to between 2018 and 2020). Notes on the research overall: Patients and healthy donors did not differ in mean age, gender distribution, total cell number or subset yield. A total of 85 million to 140 million sorted cells were examined across all samples, and a strong correlation was observed between cell number per subset and RNA yield. The study compared the TCRB repertoires of sorted circulating CD4+ T cell subsets in recently diagnosed type 1 diabetes patients with those in matched healthy donors. Whereas all 30 or so donors provided naive and central memory subsets, regulatory and stem cell-like memory subsets were isolated from just 8 patients and roughly eight healthy donors.

Its CDR3 holds 12 amino acids, cysteine through phenylalanine. Just CDR3 DNA is preserved here, 36 bases in frame from base 1. From a lookup of the germline V gene (reference sequence), CDR1 and CDR2 are LNHNV and YYDKDF. The junction carries 9 bases between V and J, which are trimmed by 2 bases and 7 bases respectively. This clone was observed a few times. The antigen it recognizes is unknown. Per-base quality was not reported, and no clone a single base away is much larger than it. Each donor gave one peripheral blood draw, averaging roughly 120 mL, which was collected into heparinised tubes. Naive, central memory, regulatory and stem cell-like memory CD4+ T cells were sorted on a BD FACSAria II using a panel including CD45RO, CCR7, CD25, CD127, CD95 and CD27. A purity above 95% was achieved for all sorted populations. PBMCs were separated immediately by Lymphoprep density gradient centrifugation and were stained directly, without being cultured. So that batch effects would be minimized, each experiment stained and sorted samples in pairs, pairing one healthy donor with one patient.

Paper-wide results and their limitations: Naive, central memory and regulatory TCRB repertoires appeared more similar among patients than among healthy donors. Because small numbers of individuals were included in the HLA sub-analyses, any influence of HLA type on TCRB rearrangement was left unresolved. At VDJ recombination sites, patients with type 1 diabetes made fewer insertions and deleted more nucleotides, a pattern implying thymic rearrangement abnormalities. Because cDNA rather than genomic DNA was sequenced, highly expressing activated cells could have been over-represented, although no difference in activation and CD3 levels was found between groups. Shorter templates might have been favored by PCR, but patient and control samples were amplified and corrected together, so both groups would have been affected equally by any skew. Type 1 diabetes patients showed a moderate but significant shortening of TCRB CDR3 length in all four CD4+ subsets.

All of the isolated RNA was reverse transcribed with the High Capacity cDNA Reverse Transcription Kit, so expressed TCRB transcripts were sequenced. Naive, central memory and regulatory T cell samples underwent deep immunoSEQ sequencing, averaging roughly 3.5 million total reads per sample. After sorted cells were lysed in RLT buffer, RNA was extracted with DNase-treated RNeasy Micro or Mini kits, with the choice depending on cell number. To prevent cross-contamination, each cell subset was processed individually, whereas patient and healthy donor samples were processed jointly. TCRB sequences were amplified from cDNA with the immunoSEQ multiplex PCR, producing 87-bp fragments spanning the CDR3 region. Sequencing of the amplicons was done on the Illumina HiSeq platform. From the authors' description of their analysis: PCR bias was computationally corrected using synthetic template baselines, reads within Hamming distance 2 were collapsed, and singletons that could not be merged were discarded. Reads were aligned to IMGT to assign V, D and J genes, CDR3 length, and insertions or deletions at six rearrangement sites. Within each subset, clonotype counts were normalized to sorted cell number, and only after that were true diversity and Gini coefficients computed with the tcR R package. The overlap coefficient, calculated on TCRB nucleotide sequences, was used to quantify repertoire sharing. TCRdb limited this immuneACCESS table to in-frame rearrangements with V and J called. A share of clones is missing; checked studies link under half to unresolved V genes, and the rest is unexplained. V and J calls and clone size are given by that table; D and trimming were obtained from the DNA. For this sample the table gives about 170,000 clones, of which 6.5% to 8.5% were detected only once. The ten largest clonotypes hold approximately 0.54% of the sample.

The receptor comes from a man in his late teens or twenties with type 1 diabetes. The sample was central memory CD4+ T cells from blood. The V and J segments used are TRBV15 and TRBJ2-7; the D gene is possibly TRBD2, with 5 bases matching. The CDR3 protein sequence reads: CATSRWTGEQYF. The DNA reads as follows: TGTGCCACCAGCAGATGGACGGGGGAGCAGTACTTC.